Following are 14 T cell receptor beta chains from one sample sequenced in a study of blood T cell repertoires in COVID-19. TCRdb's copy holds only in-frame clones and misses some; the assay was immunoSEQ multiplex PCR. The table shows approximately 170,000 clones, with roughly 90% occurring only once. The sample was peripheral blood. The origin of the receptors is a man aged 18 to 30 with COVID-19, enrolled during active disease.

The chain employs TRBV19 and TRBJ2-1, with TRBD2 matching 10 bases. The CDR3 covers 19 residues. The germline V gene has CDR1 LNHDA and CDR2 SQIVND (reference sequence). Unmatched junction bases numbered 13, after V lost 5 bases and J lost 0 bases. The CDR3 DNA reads TGTGCCAGTAGTCGGACTGGGGCTAGCGGGAGCTTCTCCTACAATGAGCAGTTCTTC. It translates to CASSRTGASGSFSYNEQFF.

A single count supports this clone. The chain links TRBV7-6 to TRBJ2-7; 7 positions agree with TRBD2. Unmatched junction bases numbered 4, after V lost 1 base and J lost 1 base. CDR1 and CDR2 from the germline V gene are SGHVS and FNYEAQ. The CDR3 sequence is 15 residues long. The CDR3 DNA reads TGTGCCAGCAGCTTAGAGGCTAGCGGATCCTACGAGCAGTACTTC. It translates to CASSLEASGSYEQYF.

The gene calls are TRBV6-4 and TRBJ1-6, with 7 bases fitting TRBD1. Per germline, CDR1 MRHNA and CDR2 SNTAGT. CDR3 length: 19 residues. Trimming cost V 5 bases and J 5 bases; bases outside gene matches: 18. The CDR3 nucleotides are TGTGCCAGCAGTACCCCCCCCGTTCGACAGGGAGTGGATAATTCACCCCTCCACTTT. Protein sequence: CASSTPPVRQGVDNSPLHF.

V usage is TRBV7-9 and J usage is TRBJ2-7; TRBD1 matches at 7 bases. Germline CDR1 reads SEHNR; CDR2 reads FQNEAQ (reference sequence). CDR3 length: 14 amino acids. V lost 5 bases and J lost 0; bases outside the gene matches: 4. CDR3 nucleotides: TGTGCCAGCAGCCTCGGACAGGTCTCCTACGAGCAGTACTTC. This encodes CASSLGQVSYEQYF.

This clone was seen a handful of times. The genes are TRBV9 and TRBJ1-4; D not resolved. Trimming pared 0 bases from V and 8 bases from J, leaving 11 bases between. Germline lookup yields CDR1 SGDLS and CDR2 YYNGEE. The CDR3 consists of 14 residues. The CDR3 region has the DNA TGTGCCAGCAGCGTAGCTACGGGAAGCGAAAAACTGTTTTTT. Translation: CASSVATGSEKLFF.

CDR3 region: CATGSQTQYF. DNA for the CDR3: TGTGCCACCGGGAGTCAGACCCAGTACTTC. The chain carries TRBV6-6 and TRBJ2-5; D perhaps matches TRBD2 (6 bases). V dropped 10 bases and J dropped 6 bases, with 9 bases sitting between them. Looked up from germline, CDR1 is MNHNY and CDR2 is SVGAGI (reference sequence). The CDR3 covers 10 residues.

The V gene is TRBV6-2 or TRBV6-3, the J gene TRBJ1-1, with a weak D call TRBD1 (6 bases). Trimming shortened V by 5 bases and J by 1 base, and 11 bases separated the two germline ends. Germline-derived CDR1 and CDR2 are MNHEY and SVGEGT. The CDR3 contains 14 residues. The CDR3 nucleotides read TGTGCCAGCAGTAACGACAGGACGAACACTGAAGCTTTCTTT. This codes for CASSNDRTNTEAFF.

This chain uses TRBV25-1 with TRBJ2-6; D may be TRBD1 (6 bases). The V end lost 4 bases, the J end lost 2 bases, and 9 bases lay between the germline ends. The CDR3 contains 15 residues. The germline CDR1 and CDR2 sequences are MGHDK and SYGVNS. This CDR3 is CASSAGGTGANVLTF. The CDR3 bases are TGTGCCAGCAGTGCTGGGGGCACTGGGGCCAACGTCCTGACTTTC.

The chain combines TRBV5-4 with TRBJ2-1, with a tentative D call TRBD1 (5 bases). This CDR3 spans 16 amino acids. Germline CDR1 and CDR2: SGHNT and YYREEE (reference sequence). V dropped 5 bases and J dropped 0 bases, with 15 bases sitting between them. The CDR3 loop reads CASSRPGYLSYNEQFF. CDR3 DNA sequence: TGTGCCAGCAGTCGTCCAGGGTACCTCTCCTACAATGAGCAGTTCTTC.

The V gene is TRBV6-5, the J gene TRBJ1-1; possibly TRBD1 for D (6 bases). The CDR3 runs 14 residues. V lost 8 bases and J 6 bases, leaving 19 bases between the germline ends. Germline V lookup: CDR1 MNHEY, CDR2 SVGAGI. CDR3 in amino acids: CASGRRGVTPEAFF. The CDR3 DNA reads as TGTGCCAGCGGGCGCAGGGGAGTAACCCCTGAAGCTTTCTTT.

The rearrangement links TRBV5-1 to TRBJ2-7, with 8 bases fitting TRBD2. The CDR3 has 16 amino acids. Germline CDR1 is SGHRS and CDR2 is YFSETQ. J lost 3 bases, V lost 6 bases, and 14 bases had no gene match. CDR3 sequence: CASTMGPAGALYEQYF. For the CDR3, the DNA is TGCGCCAGCACTATGGGCCCAGCGGGAGCCCTCTACGAGCAGTACTTC. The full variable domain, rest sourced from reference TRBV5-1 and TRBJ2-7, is KAGVTQTPRYLIKTRGQQVTLSCSPISGHRSVSWYQQTPGQGLQFLFEYFSETQRNKGNFPGRFSGRQFSNSRSEMNVSTLELGDSALYLCASTMGPAGALYEQYFGPGTRLTVT.

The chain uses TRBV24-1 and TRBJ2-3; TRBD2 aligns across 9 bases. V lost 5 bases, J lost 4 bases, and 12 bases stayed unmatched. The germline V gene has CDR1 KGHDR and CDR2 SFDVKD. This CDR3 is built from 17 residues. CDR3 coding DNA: TGTGCCACCAGTGGCGGATTGGCTAGCGGGAAATCAGATACGCAGTATTTT. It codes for CATSGGLASGKSDTQYF.

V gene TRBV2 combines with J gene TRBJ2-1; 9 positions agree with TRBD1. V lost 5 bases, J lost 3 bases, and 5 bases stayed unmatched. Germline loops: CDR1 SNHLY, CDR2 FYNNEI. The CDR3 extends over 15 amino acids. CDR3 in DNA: TGTGCCAGCAGTTCTGACAGGGGGTACTACAATGAGCAGTTCTTC. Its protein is CASSSDRGYYNEQFF.

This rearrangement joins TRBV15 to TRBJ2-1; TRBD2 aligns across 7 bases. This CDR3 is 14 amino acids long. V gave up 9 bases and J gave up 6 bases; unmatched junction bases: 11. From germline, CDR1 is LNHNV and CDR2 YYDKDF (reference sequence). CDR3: CATTGLVGGNEQFF. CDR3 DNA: TGTGCCACTACCGGACTAGTAGGTGGCAATGAGCAGTTCTTC.